A selection of T cell receptor beta chains follows, all from one sample in a study of control samples from healthy donors and cancer patients. Repertoires were generated with immunoSEQ multiplex PCR, while TCRdb's copy carries only in-frame clones and drops some. The data contain 350,000 to 450,000 clones, 80% to 95% of them singletons. Material for sequencing was PBMCs. These receptors were collected from a man aged 35-49 years with head and neck cancer. CDR3s include the opening cysteine and the closing phenylalanine or tryptophan. A D gene is named only where the DNA matches it firmly. Some rows have no size entry. The others give once, few or many, or a class for an expanded clone.

NA,TRBV7-9,NA,CASTPPPNTEAFF
NA,TRBV5-4,NA,CASRELTGYDTQYF
NA,TRBV5-1,TRBD1,CASSLVQGTDYGYTF
NA,TRBV4-3,NA,CASSQDGTLNTEAFF
NA,TRBV28,TRBD2,CASIGPGTSRSYNEQFF
NA,TRBV5-1,NA,CASSTRGAVETQYF
NA,TRBV28,NA,CASCLGGPGNTIYF
NA,TRBV5-6,NA,CASSLGGAGERNEQFF
NA,TRBV28,NA,CASSPGGGDYGYTF
once,TRBV27,NA,CASSFSGTFPLSGNTIYF
NA,TRBV7-3,NA,CASSPAGAGSGNTIYF
NA,TRBV11-2,TRBD2,CASSWTSGGHNEQFF
NA,TRBV5-1,NA,CASSFSGVSTDTQYF
NA,TRBV10-1,TRBD2,CASSEGGLAGPWDNEQFF
NA,TRBV5-6,NA,CAGSAQKNEQFF
NA,TRBV19,NA,CASILGGVNYGYTF